Shown below are 32 T cell receptor beta chains from a single sample sequenced in a study of blood T cells in healthy people across ages. Next came a second PCR, run for 7 to 11 cycles, which used a sample-barcoded 5' primer along with a J-beta primer mix. TCRdb passed the 5' RACE reads through MiXCR, listing each CDR3 protein once. Among about 670,000 distinct CDR3 sequences, 40% to 45% were seen once, and the ten largest hold 25% to 35%. The material sequenced was blood. The receptors stem from a man older than 75 in good health.

This chain links TRBV7-2 with TRBJ2-7; tentative D call: TRBD1 (5 bases). Germline CDR1 is SGHTA and CDR2 is FQGNSA. V was trimmed by 4 bases and J by 0 bases, leaving 13 bases between them. This CDR3 contains 15 residues. The chain's CDR3 is CASSSRTRSSYEQYF. The CDR3, as DNA: TGTGCCAGCAGCTCGAGGACAAGAAGCTCCTACGAGCAGTACTTC. Filled out from reference TRBV7-2 and TRBJ2-7, the complete variable domain reads GAGVSQSPSNKVTEKGKDVELRCDPISGHTALYWYRQSLGQGLEFLIYFQGNSAPDKSGLPSDRFSAERTGGSVSTLTIQRTQQEDSAVYLCASSSRTRSSYEQYFGPGTRLTVT.

This clonotype turned up a few times. The chain combines TRBV4-2 with TRBJ2-5, with 9 positions matching TRBD1. The germline V gene has CDR1 LGHNA and CDR2 YNFKEQ. This CDR3 is built from 15 residues. Trimming removed 0 bases from V and 6 bases from J; junction bases left unmatched: 5. CDR3 in amino acids: CASSQDLHRGQTQYF. The CDR3 DNA is TGTGCCAGCAGCCAAGACCTGCACAGGGGGCAGACCCAGTACTTC.

This clonotype has only a few counts. The genes are TRBV20-1 and TRBJ2-5; perhaps TRBD2 as D (6 bases). This CDR3 has 15 amino acids. Germline loops: CDR1 DFQATT, CDR2 SNEGSKA (reference sequence). Between the trimmed V and J ends, which lost 3 bases and 5 bases, there was a span of 19 bases. The CDR3 region is CSASPTEGTTETQYF. In DNA form, the CDR3 reads TGCAGTGCTAGCCCCACGGAGGGAACTACGGAGACCCAGTACTTC.

The chain uses TRBV7-2 and TRBJ2-7, with D unclear. V lost 3 bases and J 2 bases, leaving 8 bases between the germline ends. CDR3 size: 13 residues. Germline V CDR1 and CDR2: SGHTA, FQGNSA. CDR3 DNA sequence: TGTGCCAGCAGCTTGTTACTACCCTACGAGCAGTACTTC. It yields the protein CASSLLLPYEQYF.

This clonotype was observed a few times. The chain uses TRBV6-5 and TRBJ2-3; tentatively, D is TRBD1 (6 bases). V was trimmed by 0 bases and J by 4 bases, leaving 17 bases between them. This CDR3 region has 17 residues. Germline values: CDR1 MNHEY, CDR2 SVGAGI. CDR3: CASSYSKSGVLADTQYF. CDR3 in DNA: TGTGCCAGCAGTTACTCGAAATCAGGGGTTCTCGCAGATACGCAGTATTTT.

The chain's CDR3 is CASTQNNQPQHF. Here the CDR3 DNA reads TGTGCCAGCACCCAGAACAATCAGCCCCAGCATTTT. The chain joins TRBV6-1 to TRBJ1-5; D ambiguous. There are 12 residues in the CDR3. V lost 7 bases and J 3 bases, leaving 7 bases between the germline ends. Per germline, CDR1 MNHNS and CDR2 SASEGT.

The V gene is TRBV24-1, the J gene TRBJ2-3; D uncertain. Trimming pared 9 bases from V and 4 bases from J, leaving 13 bases between. The CDR3 extends over 13 amino acids. CDR1 and CDR2 (germline): KGHDR, SFDVKD. The chain's CDR3 is CATRSDPADTQYF. The CDR3 DNA reads as TGTGCCACCCGATCGGACCCAGCAGATACGCAGTATTTT.

This sequence joins TRBV6-2 or TRBV6-3 and TRBJ1-1; possible D gene TRBD1, 5 bases. Germline CDR1 is MNHEY and CDR2 is SVGEGT. The length of the CDR3 is 14 residues. V lost 0 bases, J lost 4 bases, and 9 bases lay in between. The CDR3 loop is CASSYSTGPTEAFF. The CDR3 coding sequence is TGTGCCAGCAGTTACTCTACAGGCCCCACTGAAGCTTTCTTT.

The chain is built from TRBV28 and TRBJ2-1; 13 positions agree with TRBD2. This CDR3 has 14 amino acids. CDR1 is MDHEN and CDR2 is SYDVKM in the germline V gene. J was trimmed by 7 bases and V by 8 bases; bases with no gene match: 5. The CDR3 sequence: CASQMTSGRNEQFF. Here the CDR3 DNA reads TGTGCCAGCCAAATGACTAGCGGGAGGAATGAGCAGTTCTTC.

Written as DNA, the CDR3 is TGCAGTGCTAGCGGGCGCTCCTACAATGAGCAGTTCTTC. The encoded protein is CSASGRSYNEQFF. J is TRBJ2-1 and V is TRBV20-1; no reliable D call. V was clipped by 3 bases and J by 0 bases, with 6 bases between them. The CDR3 extends over 13 amino acids. Germline V CDR1 and CDR2: DFQATT, SNEGSKA (reference sequence).

The J gene is TRBJ2-5, the V gene TRBV7-9; D is perhaps TRBD1 (5 bases). This CDR3 spans 12 amino acids. Germline CDR1 is SEHNR and CDR2 is FQNEAQ (reference sequence). V shed 3 bases and J shed 5 bases, with 7 bases lying between them. The CDR3, as DNA: TGTGCCAGCAGCTTTGGGGCGGAGACCCAGTACTTC. It codes for CASSFGAETQYF.

This clonotype was observed a single time. Just one base apart from a much larger clone, this may be a read error. The rearrangement joins TRBV5-5 to TRBJ2-5, with 7 nucleotides matching TRBD2. The J call may not be correct, given that the DNA end is closer to TRBJ2-7. The CDR3 runs 13 residues. CDR1 is SGHKS and CDR2 is YYEKEE in the germline V gene (reference sequence). DNA of the CDR3: TGTGTCAGCAGTCGGCGGGAGAAGGTCGAGCAGTACTTC. Protein product: CVSSRREKVEQYF.

This clonotype was found a few times. The chain uses TRBV7-3 and TRBJ2-1; a weak D match, TRBD1 (5 bases). Between the trimmed V and J ends, which lost 5 bases and 10 bases, there was a span of 15 bases. The CDR3 totals 13 residues. The germline V gene encodes CDR1 SGHTA and CDR2 FQGTGA. In nucleotides, the CDR3 is TGTGCCAGCAGCACCAGCAGGGATGAGGAGCAGTTCTTC. Encoded protein: CASSTSRDEEQFF.

This clonotype was detected ten times or more. This chain links TRBV7-9 with TRBJ2-1; unclear D gene. TRBJ2-7 matches the DNA end more closely, so the J call is doubtful. This CDR3 is 18 amino acids long. Germline CDR1 is SEHNR and CDR2 is FQNEAQ (reference sequence). The CDR3, as DNA: TGTGCCAGCAGCTTAGACAGAGTGTTTTCCCTCTCCTACAATGAGCAGTACTTC. Its protein product is CASSLDRVFSLSYNEQYF.

This clonotype has only a few counts. V gene TRBV27 combines with J gene TRBJ2-5; 8 positions match TRBD1. The J call is uncertain, as TRBJ2-7 better fits the DNA end. In germline, CDR1 is MNHEY, CDR2 SMNVEV (reference sequence). The CDR3 is 15 residues long. The CDR3 nucleotides are TGTGCCAGCAGTTCCGCCGGGACAGGAAAATACGAGCAGTACTTC. This translates into CASSSAGTGKYEQYF.

This clonotype was detected only a few times. This sequence joins TRBV2 and TRBJ2-7; D may be TRBD1 (5 bases). The germline V gene encodes CDR1 SNHLY and CDR2 FYNNEI. The germline V and J ends were trimmed by 8 bases and 3 bases, with 8 bases remaining between them. The CDR3 covers 11 residues. In DNA form, the CDR3 reads TGTGCCAGCCTAAGGGGCTACGAGCAGTACTTC. Its translation is CASLRGYEQYF.

The chain joins TRBV6-6 to TRBJ2-4; D ambiguous. Near its end, the DNA agrees better with TRBJ2-7, so the J call may be wrong. CDR3 length equals 14 residues. Germline V CDR1 and CDR2: MNHNY, SVGAGI (reference sequence). CDR3 sequence (DNA): TGTGCCAGCCGTGCCCCGGGCGGATCCTACGAGCAGTACTTC. Its translation: CASRAPGGSYEQYF.

This clonotype was seen a handful of times. The chain carries TRBV30 and TRBJ2-5; 8 bases are a match to TRBD1. The trim removed 7 bases at V and 5 bases at J, leaving 12 bases unmatched. This CDR3 region has 14 residues. In germline, CDR1 is GTSNPN, CDR2 SVGIG (reference sequence). The CDR3 DNA reads TGTGCCTCGACCTTCCAGGGGGCTGGGGAGACCCAGTACTTC. Protein product: CASTFQGAGETQYF.

The rearrangement links TRBV4-2 to TRBJ2-3; D tentatively reads TRBD1 or TRBD2 (5 bases each). The CDR3 runs 14 residues. Germline values: CDR1 LGHNA, CDR2 YNFKEQ. V was trimmed by 5 bases and J by 2 bases, leaving 11 bases between them. The CDR3 sequence: CASSEGQNTDTQYF. The CDR3 bases are TGTGCCAGCAGCGAGGGGCAGAACACAGATACGCAGTATTTT.

This clonotype was recorded a few times. The chain employs TRBV20-1 and TRBJ2-1, with no clear D. Germline CDR1 is DFQATT and CDR2 is SNEGSKA (reference sequence). The CDR3 is made up of 12 amino acids. V shed 5 bases and J shed 3 bases, with 8 bases lying between them. The CDR3 is CSASDVYNEQFF. Written as DNA, the CDR3 is TGCAGTGCTTCGGACGTCTACAATGAGCAGTTCTTC.

In this sample, this clonotype turned up many times. The chain has TRBV6-2 or TRBV6-3 and TRBJ2-6, with TRBD1 matching over 11 bases. The V gene's germline CDR1 is MNHEY and CDR2 SVGEGT. Trimming took 6 bases from V and 3 from J; bases not matched to a gene: 7. CDR3 length: 17 residues. CDR3 DNA sequence: TGTGCCAGCAGATCGGGACAGGGGGTTTTTGGGGCCAACGTCCTGACTTTC. Translated: CASRSGQGVFGANVLTF.

This chain connects TRBV9 to TRBJ2-1; 7 positions agree with TRBD2. Trimming cost V 2 bases and J 4 bases; bases outside gene matches: 6. Germline CDR1 SGDLS, CDR2 YYNGEE. This CDR3 region has 15 residues. CDR3 in amino acids: CASSVASGLYNEQFF. CDR3 coding DNA: TGTGCCAGCAGCGTCGCTAGCGGATTATACAATGAGCAGTTCTTC.

The genes are TRBV2 and TRBJ1-4; D gene ambiguous. V shed 6 bases and J shed 5 bases, with 16 bases lying between them. Per germline, CDR1 SNHLY and CDR2 FYNNEI. CDR3 length equals 15 residues. The CDR3 nucleotides are TGTGCCAGCAGGGCCCGACTGGGGTCAAATGAAAAACTGTTTTTT. This sequence encodes CASRARLGSNEKLFF.

The chain employs TRBV20-1 and TRBJ2-5; D may be TRBD1 (6 bases). CDR1 and CDR2 from the germline V gene are DFQATT and SNEGSKA (reference sequence). V shed 3 bases and J shed 11 bases, with 25 bases lying between them. CDR3 size: 15 residues. The CDR3 region is CSASYGRGYSNEQYF. As DNA, the CDR3 is TGCAGTGCTAGCTATGGCAGGGGATATTCAAATGAGCAGTACTTC.

The rearrangement links TRBV30 to TRBJ1-4; TRBD1 matches at 8 bases. The germline V gene encodes CDR1 GTSNPN and CDR2 SVGIG (reference sequence). J gave up 3 bases and V 0 bases, and 6 bases lay outside the gene matches. The CDR3 length is 16 residues. CDR3 coding DNA: TGTGCCTGGAGTGTTTCCACAGGGGGTCCTAATGAAAAACTGTTTTTT. Translated, it gives CAWSVSTGGPNEKLFF.

The chain joins TRBV3-1 to TRBJ2-7; unclear D gene. V was clipped by 7 bases and J by 6 bases, with 16 bases between them. Germline-derived CDR1 and CDR2 are LGHDT and YNNKEL (reference sequence). The CDR3 length is 13 residues. The CDR3 protein is CASNQTDLGEQYF. CDR3 bases: TGTGCCAGCAACCAGACTGACCTCGGCGAGCAGTACTTC.

The gene calls are TRBV29-1 and TRBJ1-4; D may be TRBD1 (6 bases). The CDR3 is 13 amino acids. The germline V gene encodes CDR1 SQVTM and CDR2 ANQGSEA. V lost 4 bases and J lost 6, with 12 bases in between. The CDR3: CSVGGGADEKLFF. The CDR3 nucleotides are TGCAGCGTTGGAGGGGGGGCAGATGAAAAACTGTTTTTT.

The rearrangement joins TRBV6-2 or TRBV6-3 to TRBJ2-7; TRBD2 aligns across 7 bases. The end of the DNA is better explained by TRBJ2-5, so the J call may be wrong. The CDR3 runs to 14 residues. Germline CDR1 and CDR2: MNHEY and SVGEGT. CDR3 bases: TGTGCCAGCAGTTACTTCAGCGGGGTCAAGACCCAGTACTTC. Translating it yields CASSYFSGVKTQYF.

This clonotype was observed a handful of times. The chain employs TRBV9 and TRBJ2-7; 7 nucleotides line up with TRBD1. Trimming removed 0 bases from V and 3 bases from J; junction bases left unmatched: 6. CDR1 and CDR2 from the germline V gene are SGDLS and YYNGEE. The CDR3 loop spans 15 amino acids. In nucleotides, the CDR3 is TGTGCCAGCAGCGTAGCCGGGGACAGAGTCTACGAGCAGTACTTC. Its translation is CASSVAGDRVYEQYF.

This clonotype appeared a few times. J is TRBJ2-1 and V is TRBV28; D gene uncertain. CDR1 and CDR2 (germline): MDHEN, SYDVKM. The CDR3 extends over 15 amino acids. V lost 3 bases to trimming and J lost 12 bases, with 21 bases between them. CDR3 bases: TGTGCCAGCAGTTTGAAGTTGAACAGTGGTATTTCGCAGTTCTTC. This codes for CASSLKLNSGISQFF.

The J gene is TRBJ2-7, the V gene TRBV12-3 or TRBV12-4; 7 bases match TRBD1. With V trimmed by 5 bases and J by 1 base, 5 bases remained unmatched. This CDR3 region has 14 residues. CDR3 in DNA: TGTGCCAGCAGTGTACCGGACAGGTCCTACGAGCAGTACTTC. Translated, it gives CASSVPDRSYEQYF.

This clonotype has a count of ten or more. The chain is built from TRBV6-1 and TRBJ2-3, with 8 bases fitting TRBD2. Germline V CDR1 and CDR2: MNHNS, SASEGT. J was trimmed by 11 bases and V by 1 base; bases with no gene match: 11. The CDR3 runs 15 residues. The CDR3 loop reads CASSEGGLAAYGQYF. In DNA, the CDR3 is TGTGCCAGCAGTGAAGGCGGACTAGCAGCGTACGGGCAGTATTTT.